The clone carrying this TCR beta chain was detected ten times or more. Its antigen is not identified. This sample is drawn from a study of CD8 T cells in ankylosing spondylitis. Germline CDR1 and CDR2: DFQATT and SNEGSKA (reference sequence). Trimming shortened V by 5 bases and J by 2 bases, and 15 bases separated the two germline ends. This CDR3 is built from 14 residues. Via MiXCR, TCRdb re-called the 5' RACE reads, giving one row per CDR3 protein. The sample includes tens of thousands of distinct CDR3 sequences, around 2.5% of them seen just once. Findings and limits, study-wide: A TCR beta motif of about 8 highly homologous variants appeared characteristic of ankylosing spondylitis blood.

This chain links TRBV20-1 with TRBJ1-2, with D unresolved. This TCR derives from a female donor with ankylosing spondylitis or in good health (not recorded which). Sequencing was done on a sample of blood, either unsorted or a sorted T cell fraction (not recorded which). CDR3 DNA: TGCAGTGCTGGGGTCGGTCTTGCGAACTATGGCTACACCTTC. Its protein is CSAGVGLANYGYTF.